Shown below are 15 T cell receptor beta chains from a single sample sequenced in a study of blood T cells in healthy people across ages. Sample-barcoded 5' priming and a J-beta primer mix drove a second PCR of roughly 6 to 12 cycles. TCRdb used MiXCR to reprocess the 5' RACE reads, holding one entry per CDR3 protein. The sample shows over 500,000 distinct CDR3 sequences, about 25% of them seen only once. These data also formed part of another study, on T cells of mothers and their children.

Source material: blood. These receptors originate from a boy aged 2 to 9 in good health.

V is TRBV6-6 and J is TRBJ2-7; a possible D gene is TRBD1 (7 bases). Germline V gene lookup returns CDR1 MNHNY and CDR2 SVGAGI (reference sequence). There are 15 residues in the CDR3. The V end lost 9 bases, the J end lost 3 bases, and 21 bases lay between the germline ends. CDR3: CASSQGGLGRYEQYF. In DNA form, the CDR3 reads TGTGCCAGTTCCCAGGGGGGACTGGGGCGCTACGAGCAGTACTTC.

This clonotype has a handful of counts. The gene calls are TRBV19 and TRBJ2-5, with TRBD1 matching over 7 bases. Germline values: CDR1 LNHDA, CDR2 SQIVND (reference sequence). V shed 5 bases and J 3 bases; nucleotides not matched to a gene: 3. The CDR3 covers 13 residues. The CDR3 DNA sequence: TGTGCCAGTAGTGTGACAGGGAAAGAGACCCAGTACTTC. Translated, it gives CASSVTGKETQYF.

Here the CDR3 reads CASGSTGHNEKLFF. In nucleotides, the CDR3 is TGTGCCAGCGGTTCGACCGGTCACAATGAAAAACTGTTTTTT. The chain uses TRBV21-1 and TRBJ1-4. TRBV21-1 is marked as a pseudogene. The CDR3 has 14 residues.

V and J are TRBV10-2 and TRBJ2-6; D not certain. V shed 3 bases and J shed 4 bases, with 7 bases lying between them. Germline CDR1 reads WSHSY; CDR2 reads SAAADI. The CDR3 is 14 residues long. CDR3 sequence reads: CASSDPEGANVLTF. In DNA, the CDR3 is TGCGCCAGCAGTGATCCGGAAGGGGCCAACGTCCTGACTTTC.

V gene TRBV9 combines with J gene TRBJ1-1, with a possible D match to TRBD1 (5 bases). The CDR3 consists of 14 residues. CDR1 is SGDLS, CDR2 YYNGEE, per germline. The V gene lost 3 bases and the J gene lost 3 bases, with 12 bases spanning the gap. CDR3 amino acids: CASSAGRVDTEAFF. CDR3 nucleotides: TGTGCCAGCAGCGCTGGCAGGGTGGACACTGAAGCTTTCTTT.

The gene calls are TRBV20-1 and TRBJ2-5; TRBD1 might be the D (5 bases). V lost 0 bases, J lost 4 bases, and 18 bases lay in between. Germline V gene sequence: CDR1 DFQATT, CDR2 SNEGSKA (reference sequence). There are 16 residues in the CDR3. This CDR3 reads CSARDEKGWGAETQYF. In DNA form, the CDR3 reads TGCAGTGCTAGAGACGAAAAGGGGTGGGGCGCAGAGACCCAGTACTTC.

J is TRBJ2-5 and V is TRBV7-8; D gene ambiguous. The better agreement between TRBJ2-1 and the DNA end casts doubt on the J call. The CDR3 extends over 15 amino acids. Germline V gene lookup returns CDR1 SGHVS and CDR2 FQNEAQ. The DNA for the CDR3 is TGTGCCAGCAGCTTAGTCGAGGAAAGGCCGGATGAGCAGTTCTTC. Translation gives CASSLVEERPDEQFF.

CDR3 loop: CASIDGSGGTGELFF. In nucleotides, the CDR3 is TGTGCCAGCATCGACGGGAGCGGGGGCACCGGGGAGCTGTTTTTT. The chain is built from TRBV7-2 and TRBJ2-2; 8 bases agree with TRBD2. The CDR3 consists of 15 residues. V was pared by 7 bases and J by 4 bases, with 8 bases of the junction left unmatched. The germline gives CDR1 SGHTA, CDR2 FQGNSA. Based on the CDR3 plus reference TRBV7-2 and TRBJ2-2, the full variable domain is GAGVSQSPSNKVTEKGKDVELRCDPISGHTALYWYRQSLGQGLEFLIYFQGNSAPDKSGLPSDRFSAERTGGSVSTLTIQRTQQEDSAVYLCASIDGSGGTGELFFGEGSRLTVL.

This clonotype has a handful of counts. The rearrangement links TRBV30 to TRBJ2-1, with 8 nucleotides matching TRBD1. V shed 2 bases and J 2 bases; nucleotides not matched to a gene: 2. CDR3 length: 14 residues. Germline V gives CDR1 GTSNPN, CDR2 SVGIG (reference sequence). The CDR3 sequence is CAWSLQGAYNEQFF. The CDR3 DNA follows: TGTGCCTGGAGTCTACAGGGGGCCTACAATGAGCAGTTCTTC.

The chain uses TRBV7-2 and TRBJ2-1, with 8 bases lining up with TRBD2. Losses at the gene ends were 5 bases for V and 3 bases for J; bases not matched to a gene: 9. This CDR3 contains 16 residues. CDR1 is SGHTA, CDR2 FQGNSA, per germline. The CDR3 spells CASSLLPGLDYNEQFF. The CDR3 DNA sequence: TGTGCCAGCAGCCTCCTCCCGGGACTAGACTACAATGAGCAGTTCTTC.

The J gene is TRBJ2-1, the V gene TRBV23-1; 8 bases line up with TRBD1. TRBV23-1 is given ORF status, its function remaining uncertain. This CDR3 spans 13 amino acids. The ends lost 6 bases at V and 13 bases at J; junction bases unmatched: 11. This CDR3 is CASSLRQGQVQFF. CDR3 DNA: TGCGCCAGCAGCCTCAGACAGGGACAGGTTCAGTTCTTC.

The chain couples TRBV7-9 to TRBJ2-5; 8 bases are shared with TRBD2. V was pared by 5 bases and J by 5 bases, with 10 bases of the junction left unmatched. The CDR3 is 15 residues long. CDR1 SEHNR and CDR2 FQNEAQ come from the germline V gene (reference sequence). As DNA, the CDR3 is TGTGCCAGCAGCGGCCAAGGACTAGCTGGGGAGACCCAGTACTTC. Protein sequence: CASSGQGLAGETQYF. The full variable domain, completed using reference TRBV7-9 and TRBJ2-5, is DTGVSQNPRHKITKRGQNVTFRCDPISEHNRLYWYRQTLGQGPEFLTYFQNEAQLEKSRLLSDRFSAERPKGSFSTLEIQRTEQGDSAMYLCASSGQGLAGETQYFGPGTRLLVL.

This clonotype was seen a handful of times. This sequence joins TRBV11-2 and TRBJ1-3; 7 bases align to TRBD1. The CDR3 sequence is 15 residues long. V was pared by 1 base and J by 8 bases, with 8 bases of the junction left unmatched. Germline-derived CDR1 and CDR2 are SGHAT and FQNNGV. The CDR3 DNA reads TGTGCCAGCAGCTTAGCGACAGGGAGGGGCCACACCATATATTTT. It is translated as CASSLATGRGHTIYF. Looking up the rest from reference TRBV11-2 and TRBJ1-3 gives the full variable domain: EAGVAQSPRYKIIEKRQSVAFWCNPISGHATLYWYQQILGQGPKLLIQFQNNGVVDDSQLPKDRFSAERLKGVDSTLKIQPAKLEDSAVYLCASSLATGRGHTIYFGEGSWLTVV.

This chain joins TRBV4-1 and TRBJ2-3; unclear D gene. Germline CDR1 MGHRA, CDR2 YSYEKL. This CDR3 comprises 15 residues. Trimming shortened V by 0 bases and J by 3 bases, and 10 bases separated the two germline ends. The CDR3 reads CASSQEGFATDTQYF. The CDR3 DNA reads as TGCGCCAGCAGCCAAGAGGGGTTCGCGACAGATACGCAGTATTTT.

The CDR3 bases are TGTGCCAGCAGCTTAGTGGCGGGACTAGCGGTATTCACAGATACGCAGTATTTT. The encoded protein is CASSLVAGLAVFTDTQYF. This sequence joins TRBV7-8 and TRBJ2-3; 11 bases are a match to TRBD2. Germline CDR1 SGHVS, CDR2 FQNEAQ. The trim removed 1 base at V and 2 bases at J, leaving 8 bases unmatched. This CDR3 has 18 amino acids. The variable domain in full, with the rest retrieved from reference TRBV7-8 and TRBJ2-3, is GAGVSQSPRYKVAKRGQDVALRCDPISGHVSLFWYQQALGQGPEFLTYFQNEAQLDKSGLPSDRFFAERPEGSVSTLKIQRTQQEDSAVYLCASSLVAGLAVFTDTQYFGPGTRLTVL.